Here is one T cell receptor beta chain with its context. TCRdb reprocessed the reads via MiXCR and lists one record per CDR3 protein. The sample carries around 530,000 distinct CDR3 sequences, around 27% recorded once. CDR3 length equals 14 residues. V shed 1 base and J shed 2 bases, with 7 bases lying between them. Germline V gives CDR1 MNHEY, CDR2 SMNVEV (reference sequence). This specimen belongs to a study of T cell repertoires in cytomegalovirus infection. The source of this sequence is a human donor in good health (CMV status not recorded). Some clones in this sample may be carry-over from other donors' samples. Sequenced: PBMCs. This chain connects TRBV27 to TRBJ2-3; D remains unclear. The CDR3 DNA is TGTGCCAGCAGTTTATACAGACCCACAGATACGCAGTATTTT. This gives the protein CASSLYRPTDTQYF.